This T cell receptor beta chain was found in a study of OX40 agonist ivuxolimab in advanced cancers. The wider study: Patients were infused with ivuxolimab every 2 weeks at 0.01 to 10 mg/kg. Study observations and caveats: There was clonal expansion of CD4+ and CD8+ blood T cells by week 6 at 0.1 to 3.0 mg/kg. Among expanded peripheral T cells, antigen specificity went undetermined.

A note on this clone: The antigen is not known.

Method: immunoSEQ multiplex PCR; TCRdb's copy keeps in-frame clones and lacks some. The sample has tens of thousands of clones, 75% to 85% seen once; the top ten hold over 1%. In germline, CDR1 is SGHVS, CDR2 FQNEAQ. The CDR3 consists of 12 residues. V dropped 4 bases and J dropped 8 bases, with 9 bases sitting between them. The receptor comes from an adult with an advanced solid tumor such as melanoma, head and neck, liver or kidney cancer. The specimen was CD4+ or CD8+ T cells sorted from blood, collected in a trial of the OX40 agonist ivuxolimab. The chain carries TRBV7-8 and TRBJ2-1; D unresolved. CDR3 region: CASSSSGYEQFF. CDR3 sequence (DNA): TGTGCCAGCAGCTCGAGTGGGTATGAGCAGTTCTTC.